This T cell receptor (beta chain) was sequenced for a study of T cells in women clearing cervical HPV infection. The method was immunoSEQ multiplex PCR; TCRdb's version includes in-frame clones alone and lacks a portion of them. The sample table includes under 45,000 clones. The V and J ends lost 4 bases and 7 bases, in that order; junction bases with no gene match: 5. Germline lookup yields CDR1 DFQATT and CDR2 SNEGSKA (reference sequence). The CDR3 contains 14 residues. Worth noting for this clone: The sequence runs out 3 residues before the end of the CDR3; the remainder is reconstructed from the germline J gene.

The material sequenced was blood buffy coat. This TCR was sampled from a woman between 18 and 70 years old with a cervical HPV16 infection that either progressed to CIN3+ or cleared (not recorded which). This chain connects TRBV20-1 to TRBJ2-1; TRBD2 agrees at 12 bases. The CDR3 bases that were read are TGCAGTGCTAACGACGGGACTAGCGGGAATGAG. Translating it yields CSANDGTSGNE. The whole CDR3 protein reads CSANDGTSGNEQFF.